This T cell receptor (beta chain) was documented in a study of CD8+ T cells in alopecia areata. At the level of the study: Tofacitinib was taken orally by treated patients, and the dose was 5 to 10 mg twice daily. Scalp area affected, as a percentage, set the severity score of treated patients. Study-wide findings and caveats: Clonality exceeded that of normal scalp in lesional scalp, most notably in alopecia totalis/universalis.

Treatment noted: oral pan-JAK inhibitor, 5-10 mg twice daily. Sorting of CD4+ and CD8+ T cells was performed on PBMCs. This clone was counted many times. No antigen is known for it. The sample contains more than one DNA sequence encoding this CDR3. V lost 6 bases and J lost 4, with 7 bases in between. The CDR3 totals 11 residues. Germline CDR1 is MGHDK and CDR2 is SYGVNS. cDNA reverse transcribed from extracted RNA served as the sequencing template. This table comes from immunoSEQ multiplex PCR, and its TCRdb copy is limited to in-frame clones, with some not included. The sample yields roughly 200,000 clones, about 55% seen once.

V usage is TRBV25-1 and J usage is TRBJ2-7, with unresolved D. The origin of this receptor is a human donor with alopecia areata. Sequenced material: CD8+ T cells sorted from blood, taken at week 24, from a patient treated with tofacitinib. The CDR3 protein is CASRVGYEQYF. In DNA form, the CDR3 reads TGTGCCAGCAGAGTGGGGTACGAGCAGTACTTC.